The 16 T cell receptor beta chains in this list originate from one sample, sequenced in a study of blood T cell repertoires in COVID-19. Assay: immunoSEQ multiplex PCR; the TCRdb copy retains only in-frame clones and omits some. In the table there are fewer than 250,000 clones, roughly 86% of which are singletons. The specimen sequenced was peripheral blood. Receptor source: a man over 45 with acute or convalescent COVID-19.

V usage is TRBV24-1 and J usage is TRBJ1-5; 7 bases fit TRBD1. The germline V gene encodes CDR1 KGHDR and CDR2 SFDVKD. This CDR3 region has 16 residues. The junction had 12 bases not matched to a gene; V was cut back by 3 bases and J by 8 bases. The CDR3 DNA sequence: TGTGCCACCAGTGATCCCCGTCAGGGGGAAACAGAGCCCCAGCATTTT. As protein: CATSDPRQGETEPQHF.

The chain couples TRBV6-5 to TRBJ1-2; D uncertain. V gave up 7 bases and J gave up 3 bases, with 12 bases separating them. This CDR3 is 13 amino acids long. The germline CDR1 and CDR2 sequences are MNHEY and SVGAGI. In nucleotides, the CDR3 is TGTGCCAGCACCACGAGGGAGGACTATGGCTACACCTTC. It specifies CASTTREDYGYTF.

V usage is TRBV10-3 and J usage is TRBJ2-7; the match to TRBD2 covers 7 bases. The CDR3 has 14 residues. Germline CDR1 is ENHRY and CDR2 is SYGVKD. Germline trimming cut 4 bases from V and 2 bases from J; bases unmatched to any gene: 5. CDR3 region: CAISASGLAYEQYF. CDR3 DNA sequence: TGTGCCATCAGTGCATCCGGACTAGCCTACGAGCAGTACTTC.

This chain joins TRBV7-2 and TRBJ2-7; the D is unclear. This CDR3 region has 13 residues. The germline CDR1 and CDR2 sequences are SGHTA and FQGNSA. The germline V and J ends were trimmed by 5 bases and 3 bases, with 11 bases remaining between them. The CDR3 nucleotides are TGTGCCAGCAGCCAGGCTATCGGCTACGAGCAGTACTTC. Its translation is CASSQAIGYEQYF.

This chain links TRBV24-1 with TRBJ2-3; D perhaps matches TRBD2 (6 bases). This CDR3 spans 14 amino acids. Between the trimmed V and J ends, which lost 6 bases and 7 bases, there was a span of 16 bases. The V gene's germline CDR1 is KGHDR and CDR2 SFDVKD. The DNA of the CDR3 is TGTGCCACCAGTCCCCCAGGAGGGCTGAATACGCAGTATTTT. This translates into CATSPPGGLNTQYF.

The DNA for the CDR3 is TGCGCCAGCAGCTTGGAGGTCTGGGAGACCGGGGAGCTGTTTTTT. Translation: CASSLEVWETGELFF. The V and J genes are TRBV5-1 and TRBJ2-2; TRBD2 might be the D (5 bases). Germline loops: CDR1 SGHRS, CDR2 YFSETQ. The CDR3 is made up of 15 amino acids. The V gene lost 0 bases and the J gene lost 5 bases, with 11 bases spanning the gap.

This clone has a single count. The chain is built from TRBV5-5 and TRBJ2-1, with 12 bases lining up with TRBD2. There are 15 residues in the CDR3. V was clipped by 4 bases and J by 4 bases; unmatched bases: 3. Germline CDR1 SGHKS, CDR2 YYEKEE (reference sequence). This CDR3 reads CASSPSGRGYNEQFF. For the CDR3, the DNA is TGTGCCAGCAGCCCTAGCGGGAGGGGGTACAATGAGCAGTTCTTC. Variable domain in full (rest from reference TRBV5-5 and TRBJ2-1): DAGVTQSPTHLIKTRGQQVTLRCSPISGHKSVSWYQQVLGQGPQFIFQYYEKEERGRGNFPDRFSARQFPNYSSELNVNALLLGDSALYLCASSPSGRGYNEQFFGPGTRLTVL.

This chain joins TRBV10-3 and TRBJ2-3; 7 bases fit TRBD1. Germline CDR1 and CDR2: ENHRY and SYGVKD. The CDR3 extends over 13 amino acids. Losses at the gene ends were 10 bases for V and 5 bases for J; bases not matched to a gene: 9. The CDR3 loop reads CATYDRDGDTQYF. CDR3 coding DNA: TGTGCCACTTATGACAGGGATGGAGATACGCAGTATTTT.

The rearrangement joins TRBV5-1 to TRBJ1-6, with D maybe TRBD1 (6 bases). The CDR3 runs to 14 residues. V shed 1 base and J shed 6 bases, with 8 bases lying between them. CDR1 and CDR2 (germline): SGHRS, YFSETQ. The chain's CDR3 is CASSLLQGNSPLHF. CDR3 in DNA: TGCGCCAGCAGCTTGCTACAGGGTAATTCACCCCTCCACTTT.

The chain recombines TRBV6-5 with TRBJ2-3; D might be TRBD2 (7 bases). Germline CDR1 is MNHEY and CDR2 is SVGAGI. CDR3 length: 15 amino acids. Trimming removed 6 bases at V and 2 bases at J, with 15 bases between. Here the CDR3 DNA reads TGTGCCAGCAGCCTAAGGGGGAGGGACACAGATACGCAGTATTTT. Amino acids: CASSLRGRDTDTQYF.

This rearrangement joins TRBV6-5 to TRBJ2-3, with 8 nucleotides matching TRBD2. This CDR3 has 14 residues. With 4 bases clipped from V and 4 bases from J, the junction kept 4 bases outside the gene matches. CDR1 is MNHEY and CDR2 is SVGAGI in the germline V gene. For the CDR3, the DNA is TGTGCCAGCAGTTCGCGGGAGGTGGCAGATACGCAGTATTTT. Translating it yields CASSSREVADTQYF.

This chain links TRBV6-6 with TRBJ2-7; tentatively, D is TRBD2 (5 bases). Germline values: CDR1 MNHNY, CDR2 SVGAGI (reference sequence). The V end lost 0 bases, the J end lost 5 bases, and 11 bases lay between the germline ends. The CDR3 length is 14 residues. CDR3 protein: CASSYSTSINEQYF. CDR3 in DNA: TGTGCCAGCAGTTACTCTACTAGTATCAACGAGCAGTACTTC.

This clone was found once. This chain links TRBV4-1 with TRBJ2-3; 8 bases fit TRBD2. Trimming at V came to 2 bases and at J to 7 bases, leaving 11 bases not matched to a gene. The CDR3 has 16 residues. Germline V lookup: CDR1 MGHRA, CDR2 YSYEKL. The CDR3 spells CASSQLAGPQGHTQYF. CDR3 DNA: TGCGCCAGCAGCCAATTAGCGGGGCCACAGGGTCATACGCAGTATTTT.

This sequence joins TRBV11-2 and TRBJ2-1; TRBD1 agrees at 9 bases. The CDR3 runs 14 residues. Looked up from germline, CDR1 is SGHAT and CDR2 is FQNNGV. The trim removed 5 bases at V and 7 bases at J, leaving 6 bases unmatched. This CDR3 reads CASSEQGAGNEQFF. CDR3 DNA sequence: TGTGCCAGCAGCGAACAGGGGGCAGGAAATGAGCAGTTCTTC.

DNA for the CDR3: TGTGCAAGTCGCTCTACAAACCTCAGGGTTACCTATAATTCACCCCTCCACTTT. This sequence encodes CASRSTNLRVTYNSPLHF. The V call is TRBV12-2, the J call TRBJ1-6; TRBD1, the table's D call, was not compared with the DNA. TRBV12-2 constitutes a pseudogene. This CDR3 comprises 18 residues.

This sequence joins TRBV5-1 and TRBJ1-4, with D unresolved. Per the germline V gene, CDR1 is SGHRS and CDR2 is YFSETQ. The CDR3 is made up of 15 amino acids. V shed 0 bases and J shed 7 bases, with 13 bases lying between them. DNA of the CDR3: TGCGCCAGCAGCTTGGTGCGGGGAGAAGGTGAAAAACTGTTTTTT. Its translation: CASSLVRGEGEKLFF.